This T cell receptor (beta chain) was retrieved from a study of early T cells in non-severe SARS-CoV-2 infection. Study in general: Chains were not paired, and sequencing was done on bulk RNA from unsorted whole blood.

General study findings and limits: Matching against VDJdb likely underestimated virus-specific expansions, favoring anti-spike CD8.

Germline CDR1 SGHDN, CDR2 FVKESK. V lost 8 bases to trimming and J lost 4 bases, with 11 bases between them. The CDR3 loop spans 12 amino acids. This clonotype has ten or more counts. The target antigen is unknown. Individual cDNA molecules received unique molecular identifiers during library preparation. TCRdb fed the 5' RACE reads into MiXCR, producing one record per CDR3 protein. The sample lists tens of thousands of distinct CDR3 sequences, over 7.5% seen once, with around 8.6% in the top ten. The V and J genes are TRBV14 and TRBJ1-1, with D uncertain. The sequenced sample consisted of whole blood. This sequence was found in an adult who was a healthcare worker with PCR-confirmed SARS-CoV-2 infection or an uninfected control (not recorded which). DNA for the CDR3: TGTGCCAGCGCCCAGTGGAGCACTGAAGCTTTCTTT. This translates into CASAQWSTEAFF. The whole variable domain, remainder taken from reference TRBV14 and TRBJ1-1, is EAGVTQFPSHSVIEKGQTVTLRCDPISGHDNLYWYRRVMGKEIKFLLHFVKESKQDESGMPNNRFLAERTGGTYSTLKVQPAELEDSGVYFCASAQWSTEAFFGQGTRLTVV.